Listed below are T cell receptor beta chains from one sample, sequenced in a study of T-cell reconstitution after alpha-beta-depleted transplantation in children. MiXCR, run by TCRdb on the PCR reads, gives a single entry per CDR3 protein. The table records 98,000 or so distinct CDR3 sequences, 20% to 30% of them present only once. This sample comprised PBMCs, obtained before TCRalphabeta/CD19-depleted stem cell transplant. The source of these receptors is a boy aged 2 to 10 with acute lymphoblastic leukemia, due to receive a stem cell transplant. The CDR3 runs from the conserved cysteine through the conserved F or W. A D gene is named only where the DNA matches it firmly. Expanded clones are given a class, and other clones once, few, many or no size at all.

v_call	j_call	d_call	clone_size	cdr3_nt	cdr3_aa
TRBV29-1	TRBJ2-1	TRBD2	few	TGCAGCGTGGGGGGACTAGCGGGAGCCAATGAGCAGTTCTTC	CSVGGLAGANEQFF
TRBV7-6	TRBJ2-1	-	-	TGTGCCAGCAGCTTTGGAGTGAACAATGAGCAGTTCTTC	CASSFGVNNEQFF
TRBV20-1	TRBJ2-1	-	few	TGCAGTGCTAGTTGGGTCAGTTACAATGAGCAGTTCTTC	CSASWVSYNEQFF
TRBV5-1	TRBJ2-5	-	-	TGCGCCAGCAGCTTATCCGGGATCTCTATGGAGACCCAGTACTTC	CASSLSGISMETQYF
TRBV11-2	TRBJ2-1	TRBD2	-	TGTGCCAGCAGCTTATCCTCGGCTAGCGGATACAATGAGCAGTTCTTC	CASSLSSASGYNEQFF
TRBV9	TRBJ2-3	-	-	TGTGCCAGCAGCGTAGACACGGAGACTAGCACAGATACGCAGTATTTT	CASSVDTETSTDTQYF
TRBV6-2/TRBV6-3	TRBJ2-2	-	-	TGTGCCAGCAGAACACAATGGGGGGACACCGGGGAGCTGTTTTTT	CASRTQWGDTGELFF
TRBV25-1	TRBJ2-5	-	-	TGTGCCAGCAAATCCCAAGGGAAGACCCAGTACTTC	CASKSQGKTQYF
TRBV7-3	TRBJ2-1	TRBD2	few	TGTGCCAGCAGCCTAACTAGCGGAGGTCAAATAATCGATGAGCAGTTCTTC	CASSLTSGGQIIDEQFF
TRBV5-1	TRBJ2-7	TRBD2	few	TGCGCCAGCAGCTCGGGCGGGGGGGCCCACGAGCAGTACTTC	CASSSGGGAHEQYF
TRBV7-2	TRBJ2-7	-	many	TGTGCCAGCAGCTTAGGCGGGACCTCAACTTACGAGCAGTACTTC	CASSLGGTSTYEQYF
TRBV28	TRBJ2-3	-	-	TGTGCCAGCAGACTGACAGGACCCTATACGCAGTATTTT	CASRLTGPYTQYF
TRBV5-1	TRBJ1-1	-	few	TGCGCCAGCGGCGGACAGTCGAACACTGAAGCTTTCTTT	CASGGQSNTEAFF
TRBV20-1	TRBJ2-1	TRBD2	once	TGCAGTGCTATATTTCCTCCGGGACTAGCGATGAATGAGCAGTTCTTC	CSAIFPPGLAMNEQFF
TRBV5-1	TRBJ2-2	-	few	TGCGCCAGCAGCCCCTGGACTCGCGGGGTGGCGGGGGAGCTGTTTTTT	CASSPWTRGVAGELFF
TRBV4-3	TRBJ1-1	-	-	TGCGCCAGCAGCCAAGAGGAGGGAGCTGAAGCTTTCTTT	CASSQEEGAEAFF
TRBV9	TRBJ1-2	TRBD1	-	TGTGCCAGCAGCGTAGCCTCGACAGGGAGGGGTACTAACTATGGCTACACCTTC	CASSVASTGRGTNYGYTF
TRBV7-9	TRBJ2-4	-	-	TGTGCCAGCGGTCGGATTACCGGGCCCCAGAACATTCAGTACTTC	CASGRITGPQNIQYF
TRBV5-1	TRBJ2-3	-	-	TGCGCCAGCAGCTTTGGGCAAACCGGGAATACGCAGTATTTT	CASSFGQTGNTQYF
TRBV20-1	TRBJ2-3	-	-	TGCCGTGCTAGAGATGGCCGGCGACGGGGGGCGGCAGATACGCAGTATTTT	CRARDGRRRGAADTQYF
TRBV6-2/TRBV6-3	TRBJ2-3	TRBD2	-	TGTGCCAGCAGTTACTCGAAGACTAGCGGGAGAACAGATACGCAGTATTTT	CASSYSKTSGRTDTQYF
TRBV10-3	TRBJ2-1	TRBD2	-	TGTGCCATTAGCCACGGACTAGTTGGTGAGCAGTTCTTC	CAISHGLVGEQFF
TRBV5-6	TRBJ1-2	-	few	TGTGCCAGCAGCTTGGGATTTGGACGGTCGACCTATGGCTACACCTTC	CASSLGFGRSTYGYTF
TRBV9	TRBJ1-2	TRBD1	few	TGTGCCAGCAGCCAAACCCGGGACAGCGGCTACACCTTC	CASSQTRDSGYTF
TRBV10-3	TRBJ2-7	TRBD1	-	TGTGCCATCAGTGATACGAAATCCGGGACAGGGCCCTGGGAGCAGTACTTC	CAISDTKSGTGPWEQYF
TRBV4-1	TRBJ2-2	-	few	TGCGCCAGCACCAAAGGGAGTGTGAACACCGGGGAGCTGTTTTTT	CASTKGSVNTGELFF
TRBV24-1	TRBJ2-3	-	-	TGTGCCACCAGTGATTTGGCGGGTCGCACAGATACGCAGTATTTT	CATSDLAGRTDTQYF
TRBV28	TRBJ1-2	-	many	TGTGCCAGCAGTCCAGACGTCTATGGCTACACCTTC	CASSPDVYGYTF
TRBV18	TRBJ2-5	-	-	TGTGCCAGCTCACCACCGATAAGACAGTTTCAAGAGACCCAGTACTTC	CASSPPIRQFQETQYF
TRBV20-1	TRBJ2-7	-	few	TGCAGTGCTAGAATAGGGACAAACTACGAGCAGTACTTC	CSARIGTNYEQYF
TRBV12-3/TRBV12-4	TRBJ2-1	-	few	TGTGCCAGCAGTACCCGAGACAATGAGCAGTTCTTC	CASSTRDNEQFF
TRBV20-1	TRBJ2-1	TRBD2	-	TGCAGTGCTACGGGACTAGCGGGATCCAATGAGCAGTTCTTC	CSATGLAGSNEQFF
TRBV10-3	TRBJ2-1	TRBD2	few	TGTGCCCTTCTTAGCGGGAATGAGCAGTTCTTC	CALLSGNEQFF
TRBV5-1	TRBJ1-1	-	few	TGCGCCAGCAGCTGGGACGGTTGGAACACTGAAGCTTTCTTT	CASSWDGWNTEAFF
TRBV15	TRBJ1-5	-	-	TGTGCCACCAGCAGAGTGTACGGGAATCAGCCCCAGCATTTT	CATSRVYGNQPQHF
TRBV29-1	TRBJ2-1	-	-	TGCAGCGTAGAAAAGGGGGGCTCCTACAATGAGCAGTTCTTC	CSVEKGGSYNEQFF
TRBV28	TRBJ2-7	-	few	TGTGCCAGCACCAGGATGATCTCGGGACAGCAGTACTTC	CASTRMISGQQYF
TRBV12-3/TRBV12-4	TRBJ2-3	-	-	TGTGCCAGCAGTTTGAGGGCAGTCAGCACAGATACGCAGTATTTT	CASSLRAVSTDTQYF
TRBV10-1	TRBJ1-2	TRBD1	-	TGCGCCAGCAGTGGAGGGACAGGAAGTTCCTATGGCTACACCTTC	CASSGGTGSSYGYTF
TRBV7-2	TRBJ2-5	-	-	TGTGCCAGCAGCCGCCGGGGCGGGTCGTTCCAGCAGACCCAGTACTTC	CASSRRGGSFQQTQYF